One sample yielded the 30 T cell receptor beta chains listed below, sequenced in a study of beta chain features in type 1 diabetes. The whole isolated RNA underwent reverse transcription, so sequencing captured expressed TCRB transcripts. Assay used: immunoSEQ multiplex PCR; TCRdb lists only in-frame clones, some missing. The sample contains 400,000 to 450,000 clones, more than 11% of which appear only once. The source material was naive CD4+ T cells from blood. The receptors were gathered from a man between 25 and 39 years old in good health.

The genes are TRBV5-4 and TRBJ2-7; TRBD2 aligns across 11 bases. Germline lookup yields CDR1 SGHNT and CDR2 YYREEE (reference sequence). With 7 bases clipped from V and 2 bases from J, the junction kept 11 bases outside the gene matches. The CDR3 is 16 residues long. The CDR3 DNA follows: TGTGCCAGCTCCGCCAGGGAGACTAGCGGGGCCTACGAGCAGTACTTC. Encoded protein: CASSARETSGAYEQYF. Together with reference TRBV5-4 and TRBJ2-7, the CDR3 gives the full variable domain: ETGVTQSPTHLIKTRGQQVTLRCSSQSGHNTVSWYQQALGQGPQFIFQYYREEENGRGNFPPRFSGLQFPNYSSELNVNALELDDSALYLCASSARETSGAYEQYFGPGTRLTVT.

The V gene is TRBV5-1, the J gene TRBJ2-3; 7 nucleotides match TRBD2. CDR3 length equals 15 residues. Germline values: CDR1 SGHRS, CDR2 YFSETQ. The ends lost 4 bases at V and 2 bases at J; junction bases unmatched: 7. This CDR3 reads CASSGSSGHTDTQYF. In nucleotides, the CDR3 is TGCGCCAGCAGCGGATCTAGCGGTCACACAGATACGCAGTATTTT. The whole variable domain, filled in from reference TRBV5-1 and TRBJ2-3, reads KAGVTQTPRYLIKTRGQQVTLSCSPISGHRSVSWYQQTPGQGLQFLFEYFSETQRNKGNFPGRFSGRQFSNSRSEMNVSTLELGDSALYLCASSGSSGHTDTQYFGPGTRLTVL.

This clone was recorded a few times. This CDR3 reads CASSLVTSFVPGELFF. The CDR3 nucleotides are TGTGCCAGCAGCTTAGTGACCTCGTTCGTTCCCGGGGAGCTGTTTTTT. The chain joins TRBV7-2 to TRBJ2-2; D not resolved. Trimming pared 1 base from V and 6 bases from J, leaving 15 bases between. Germline V gene data show CDR1 as SGHTA and CDR2 as FQGNSA. The CDR3 contains 16 residues.

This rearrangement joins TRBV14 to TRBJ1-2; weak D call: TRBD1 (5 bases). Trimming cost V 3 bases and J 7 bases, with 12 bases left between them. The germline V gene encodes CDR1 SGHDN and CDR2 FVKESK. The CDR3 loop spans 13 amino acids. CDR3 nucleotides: TGTGCCAGCAGCCAGTGGGGGGACGGTGGCTACACCTTC. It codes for CASSQWGDGGYTF.

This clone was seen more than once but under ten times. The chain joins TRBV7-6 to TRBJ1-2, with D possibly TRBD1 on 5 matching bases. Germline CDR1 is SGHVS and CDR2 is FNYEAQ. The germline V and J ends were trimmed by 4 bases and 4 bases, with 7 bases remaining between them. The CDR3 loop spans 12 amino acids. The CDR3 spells CASSSQGYGYTF. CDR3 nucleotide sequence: TGTGCCAGCAGCTCCCAGGGCTATGGCTACACCTTC.

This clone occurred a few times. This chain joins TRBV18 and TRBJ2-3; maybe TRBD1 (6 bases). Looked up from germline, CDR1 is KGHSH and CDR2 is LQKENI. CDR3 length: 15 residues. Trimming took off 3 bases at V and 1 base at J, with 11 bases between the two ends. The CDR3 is CASSPKQGGTDTQYF. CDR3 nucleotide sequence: TGTGCCAGCTCACCCAAACAGGGAGGCACAGATACGCAGTATTTT. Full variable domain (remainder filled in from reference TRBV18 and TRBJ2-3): NAGVMQNPRHLVRRRGQEARLRCSPMKGHSHVYWYRQLPEEGLKFMVYLQKENIIDESGMPKERFSAEFPKEGPSILRIQQVVRGDSAAYFCASSPKQGGTDTQYFGPGTRLTVL.

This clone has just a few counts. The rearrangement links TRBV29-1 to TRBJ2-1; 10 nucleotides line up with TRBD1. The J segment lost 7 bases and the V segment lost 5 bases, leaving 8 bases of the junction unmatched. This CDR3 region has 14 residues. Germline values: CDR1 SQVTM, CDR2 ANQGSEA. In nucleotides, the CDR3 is TGCAGCGTTTTCCCGGGACAGGGGAGTAATGAGCAGTTCTTC. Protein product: CSVFPGQGSNEQFF.

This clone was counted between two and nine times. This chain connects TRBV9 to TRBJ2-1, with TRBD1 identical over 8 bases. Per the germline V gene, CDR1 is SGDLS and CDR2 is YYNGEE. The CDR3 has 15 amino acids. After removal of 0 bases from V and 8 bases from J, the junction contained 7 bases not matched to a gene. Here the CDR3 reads CASSVETGVWDEQFF. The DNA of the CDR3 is TGTGCCAGCAGCGTAGAGACAGGGGTTTGGGATGAGCAGTTCTTC.

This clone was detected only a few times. The CDR3 protein is CASSVDQGGRDTQYF. Here the CDR3 DNA reads TGTGCCAGCAGCGTAGATCAGGGAGGGAGGGATACGCAGTATTTT. V usage is TRBV9 and J usage is TRBJ2-3; 7 bases are shared with TRBD2. Germline CDR1 is SGDLS and CDR2 is YYNGEE. After removal of 0 bases from V and 6 bases from J, the junction contained 7 bases not matched to a gene. The CDR3 is made up of 15 amino acids.

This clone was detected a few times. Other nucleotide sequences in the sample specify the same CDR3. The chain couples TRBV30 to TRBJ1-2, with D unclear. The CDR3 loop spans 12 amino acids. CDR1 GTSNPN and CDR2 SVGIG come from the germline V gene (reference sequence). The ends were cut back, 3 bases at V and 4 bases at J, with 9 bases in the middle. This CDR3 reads CAWSPGGYGYTF. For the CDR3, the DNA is TGTGCCTGGAGCCCGGGAGGCTATGGCTACACCTTC.

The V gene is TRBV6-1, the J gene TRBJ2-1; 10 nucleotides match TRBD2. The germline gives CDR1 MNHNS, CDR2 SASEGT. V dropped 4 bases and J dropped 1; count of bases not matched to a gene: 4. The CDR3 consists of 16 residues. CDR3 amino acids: CASSALAGVSYNEQFF. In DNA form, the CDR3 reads TGTGCCAGCAGTGCCCTAGCGGGAGTTTCCTACAATGAGCAGTTCTTC.

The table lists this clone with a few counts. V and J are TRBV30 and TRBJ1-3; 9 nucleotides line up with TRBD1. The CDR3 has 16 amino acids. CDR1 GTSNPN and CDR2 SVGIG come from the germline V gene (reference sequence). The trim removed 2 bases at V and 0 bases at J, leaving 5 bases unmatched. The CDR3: CAWSRRTGASGNTIYF. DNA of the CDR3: TGTGCCTGGAGTCGACGGACAGGGGCCTCTGGAAACACCATATATTTT.

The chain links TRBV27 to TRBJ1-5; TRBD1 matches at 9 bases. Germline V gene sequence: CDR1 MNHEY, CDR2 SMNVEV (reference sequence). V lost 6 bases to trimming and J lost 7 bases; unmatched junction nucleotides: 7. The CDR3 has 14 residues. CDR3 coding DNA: TGTGCCAGCAGCCTGACAGGGGGAGGCCAGCCCCAGCATTTT. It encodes CASSLTGGGQPQHF.

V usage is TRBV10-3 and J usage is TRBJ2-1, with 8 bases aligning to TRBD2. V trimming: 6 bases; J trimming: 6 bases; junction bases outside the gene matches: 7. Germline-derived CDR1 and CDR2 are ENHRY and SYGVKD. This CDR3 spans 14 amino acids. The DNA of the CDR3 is TGTGCCATCAGCCAAGGACTAGCAGTCAATGAGCAGTTCTTC. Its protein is CAISQGLAVNEQFF.

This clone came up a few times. The CDR3 loop reads CASSLGNSYNEQFF. CDR3 bases: TGTGCCAGCAGCCTAGGGAACAGCTACAATGAGCAGTTCTTC. V gene TRBV7-7 combines with J gene TRBJ2-1; D call uncertain. CDR3 length: 14 residues. The germline V gene has CDR1 SSHAT and CDR2 FNYEAQ (reference sequence). Trimming shortened V by 5 bases and J by 3 bases, and 11 bases separated the two germline ends.

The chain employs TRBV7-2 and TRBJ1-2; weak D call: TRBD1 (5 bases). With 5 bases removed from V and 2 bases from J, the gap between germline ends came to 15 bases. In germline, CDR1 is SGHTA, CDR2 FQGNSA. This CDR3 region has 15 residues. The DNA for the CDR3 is TGTGCCAGCAGCCGCAACCGGGGCAACAACTATGGCTACACCTTC. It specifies CASSRNRGNNYGYTF.

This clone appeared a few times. The CDR3 protein is CASSQARASGATGELFF. The CDR3 DNA sequence: TGCGCCAGCAGCCAAGCCCGGGCTAGCGGGGCCACCGGGGAGCTGTTTTTT. The chain uses TRBV4-3 and TRBJ2-2, with 9 bases fitting TRBD2. This CDR3 spans 17 amino acids. The germline gives CDR1 LGHNA, CDR2 YSLEER. With 1 base clipped from V and 4 bases from J, the junction kept 7 bases outside the gene matches.

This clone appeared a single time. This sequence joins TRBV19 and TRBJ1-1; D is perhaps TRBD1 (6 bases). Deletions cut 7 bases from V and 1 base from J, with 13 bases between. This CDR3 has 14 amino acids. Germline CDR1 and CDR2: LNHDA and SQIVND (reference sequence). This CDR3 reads CASTLGGRNTEAFF. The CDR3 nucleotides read TGTGCCAGTACCCTCGGGGGCAGGAACACTGAAGCTTTCTTT. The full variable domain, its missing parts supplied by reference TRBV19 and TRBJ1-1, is DGGITQSPKYLFRKEGQNVTLSCEQNLNHDAMYWYRQDPGQGLRLIYYSQIVNDFQKGDIAEGYSVSREKKESFPLTVTSAQKNPTAFYLCASTLGGRNTEAFFGQGTRLTVV.

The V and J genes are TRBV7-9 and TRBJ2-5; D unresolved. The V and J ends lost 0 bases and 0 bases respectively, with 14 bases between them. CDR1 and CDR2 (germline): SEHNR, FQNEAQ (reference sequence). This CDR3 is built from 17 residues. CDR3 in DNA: TGTGCCAGCAGCTTAGCTACCCCGGTCCCAAACCAAGAGACCCAGTACTTC. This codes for CASSLATPVPNQETQYF.

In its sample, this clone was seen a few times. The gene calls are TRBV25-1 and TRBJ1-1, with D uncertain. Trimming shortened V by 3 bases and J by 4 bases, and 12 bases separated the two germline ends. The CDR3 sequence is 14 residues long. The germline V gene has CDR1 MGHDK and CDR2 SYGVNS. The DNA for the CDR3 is TGTGCCAGCAGTGAGAACGGGGTTCTCACTGAAGCTTTCTTT. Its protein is CASSENGVLTEAFF. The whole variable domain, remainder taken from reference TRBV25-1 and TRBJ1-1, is EADIYQTPRYLVIGTGKKITLECSQTMGHDKMYWYQQDPGMELHLIHYSYGVNSTEKGDLSSESTVSRIRTEHFPLTLESARPSHTSQYLCASSENGVLTEAFFGQGTRLTVV.

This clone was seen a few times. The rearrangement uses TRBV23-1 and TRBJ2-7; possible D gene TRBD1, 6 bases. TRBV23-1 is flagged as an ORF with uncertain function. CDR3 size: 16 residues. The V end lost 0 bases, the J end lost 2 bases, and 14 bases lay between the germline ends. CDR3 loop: CASSQSHQGRTYEQYV. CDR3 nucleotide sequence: TGCGCCAGCAGTCAATCCCACCAGGGGCGTACCTACGAGCAGTACGTC.

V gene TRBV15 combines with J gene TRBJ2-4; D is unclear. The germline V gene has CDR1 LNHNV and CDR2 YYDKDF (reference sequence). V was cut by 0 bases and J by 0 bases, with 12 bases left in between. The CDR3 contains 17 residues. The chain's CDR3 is CATSRDWASPAKNIQYF. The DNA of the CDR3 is TGTGCCACCAGCAGAGATTGGGCTTCACCAGCCAAAAACATTCAGTACTTC.

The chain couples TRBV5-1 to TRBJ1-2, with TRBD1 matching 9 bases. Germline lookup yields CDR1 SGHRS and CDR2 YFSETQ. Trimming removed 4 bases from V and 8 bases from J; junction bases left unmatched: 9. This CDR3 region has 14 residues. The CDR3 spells CASSPGQGQRGYTF. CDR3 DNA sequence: TGCGCCAGCAGCCCCGGACAGGGGCAAAGAGGCTACACCTTC.

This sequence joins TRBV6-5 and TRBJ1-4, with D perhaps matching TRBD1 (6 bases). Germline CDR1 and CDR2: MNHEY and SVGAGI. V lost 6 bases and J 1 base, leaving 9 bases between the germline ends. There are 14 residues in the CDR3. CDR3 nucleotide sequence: TGTGCCAGCAGCAGGACAGAAACTAATGAAAAACTGTTTTTT. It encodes CASSRTETNEKLFF.

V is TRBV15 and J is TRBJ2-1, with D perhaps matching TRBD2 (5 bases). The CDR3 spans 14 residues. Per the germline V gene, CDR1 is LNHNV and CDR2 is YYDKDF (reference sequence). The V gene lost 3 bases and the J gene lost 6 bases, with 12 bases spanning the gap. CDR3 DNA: TGTGCCACCAGCAGGAGGGTGGCGCTCAATGAGCAGTTCTTC. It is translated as CATSRRVALNEQFF.

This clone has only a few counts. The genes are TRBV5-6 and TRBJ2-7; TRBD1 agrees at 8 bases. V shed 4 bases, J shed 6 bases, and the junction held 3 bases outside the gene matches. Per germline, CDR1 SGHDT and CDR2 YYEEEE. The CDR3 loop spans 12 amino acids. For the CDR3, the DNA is TGTGCCAGCAGCCGACAGGGGATCGAGCAGTACTTC. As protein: CASSRQGIEQYF.

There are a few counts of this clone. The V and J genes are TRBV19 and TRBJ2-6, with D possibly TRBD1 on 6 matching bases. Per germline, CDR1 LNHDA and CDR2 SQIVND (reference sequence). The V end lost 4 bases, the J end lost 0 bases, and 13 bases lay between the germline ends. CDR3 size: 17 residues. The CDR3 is CASSNNRAPSGANVLTF. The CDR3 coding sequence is TGTGCCAGTAGTAACAACAGGGCTCCCTCTGGGGCCAACGTCCTGACTTTC.

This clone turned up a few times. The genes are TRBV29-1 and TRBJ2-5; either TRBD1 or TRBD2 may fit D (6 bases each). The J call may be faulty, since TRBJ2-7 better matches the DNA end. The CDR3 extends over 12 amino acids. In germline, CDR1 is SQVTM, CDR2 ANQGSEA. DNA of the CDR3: TGCAGCGCCAAAGGGGGGCCCTACGAGCAGTACTTC. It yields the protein CSAKGGPYEQYF.

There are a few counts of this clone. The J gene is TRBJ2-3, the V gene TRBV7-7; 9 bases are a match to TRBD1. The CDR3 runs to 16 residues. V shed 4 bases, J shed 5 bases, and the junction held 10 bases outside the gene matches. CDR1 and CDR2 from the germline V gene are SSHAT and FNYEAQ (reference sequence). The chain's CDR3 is CASSSGFGTGKDTQYF. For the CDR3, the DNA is TGTGCCAGCAGCTCGGGGTTTGGGACAGGGAAAGATACGCAGTATTTT.

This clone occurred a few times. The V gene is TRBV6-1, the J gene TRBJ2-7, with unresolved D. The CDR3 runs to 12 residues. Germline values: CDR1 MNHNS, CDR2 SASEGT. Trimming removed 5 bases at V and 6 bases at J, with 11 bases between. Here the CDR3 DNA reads TGTGCCAGCAGTTCGCCTAAGAGCGAGCAGTACGTC. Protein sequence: CASSSPKSEQYV.